Listed below are T cell receptor beta chains from one sample, sequenced in a study of blood T cell repertoires in COVID-19. The data were produced by immunoSEQ multiplex PCR, yet TCRdb's version contains in-frame clones alone and is incomplete. The table lists about 280,000 clones, 83% of them singletons, with approximately 10% in the top ten. Sequencing used peripheral blood. The receptors shown here come from a woman aged 45-65 years who had recovered from COVID-19. CDR3s include the opening cysteine and the closing phenylalanine or tryptophan. The order of the fields is J gene, V gene, D gene, clone size, CDR3 DNA, CDR3 protein. A D gene is named only where the DNA matches it firmly. Clone size is stated in some rows and not others, as once, few, many or a class when expanded.

TRBJ1-2 TRBV7-2 NA NA TGTGCCAGCAGCTTAACTCCGCCCAGGACAGTACTATATGGCTACACCTTC CASSLTPPRTVLYGYTF
TRBJ2-1 TRBV9 TRBD2 NA TGTGCCAGCTCCTGGGGCGGGAGTTCCTACAATGAGCAGTTCTTC CASSWGGSSYNEQFF
TRBJ2-1 TRBV19 TRBD1 once TGTGCCAGTAGTATGGGGACAGGCAGGGACAATGAGCAGTTCTTC CASSMGTGRDNEQFF
TRBJ2-7 TRBV19 TRBD1 NA TGTGCCAGTAGTATTGGACAGGGATACCGATACGAGCAGTACTTC CASSIGQGYRYEQYF
TRBJ1-2 TRBV5-8 NA NA TGTGCCAGCAGCGTCCGAGATGGCTACACCTTC CASSVRDGYTF
TRBJ2-7 TRBV2 TRBD1 once TGTGCCAGCAGTCGGAGGGGACAGGGGAACGAGCAGTACTTC CASSRRGQGNEQYF
TRBJ1-2 TRBV7-3 TRBD1 NA TGTGCCAGCAGCCCCGGACAGGAAAACTATGGCTACACCTTC CASSPGQENYGYTF
TRBJ1-2 TRBV7-2 TRBD1 NA TGTGCCAGCAGCAAGATCCGGGACAGGGTCAACTATGGCTACACCTTC CASSKIRDRVNYGYTF
TRBJ2-3 TRBV18 TRBD2 NA TGTGCCAGCTCACCGGGACTAGCGGGAGCAGATACGCAGTATTTT CASSPGLAGADTQYF
TRBJ2-1 TRBV10-3 TRBD2 NA TGTGCCATCCAGCGTTCGCTAGCGGGATACAATGAGCAGTTCTTC CAIQRSLAGYNEQFF
TRBJ1-4 TRBV19 NA NA TGTGCCAGTAGTATTGGAGGGTATAGTGATGAAAAACTGTTTTTT CASSIGGYSDEKLFF
TRBJ2-5 TRBV19 TRBD1 NA TGTGCCAGTAGTATGGGACAGGGTAGCGAGACCCAGTACTTC CASSMGQGSETQYF
TRBJ2-7 TRBV28 TRBD1 few TGTGCCAGCAGCCCTAGGGGACAGGGACCCTACGAGCAGTACTTC CASSPRGQGPYEQYF
TRBJ2-5 TRBV18 TRBD2 NA TGTGCCAGCTCACCGTTACTAGCGGGGGGTCAAGAGACCCAGTACTTC CASSPLLAGGQETQYF
TRBJ2-2 TRBV6-1 TRBD2 NA TGTGCCAGCAGTGAGGGACTAGCGAGGGGGAAGTCCGGGGAGCTGTTTTTT CASSEGLARGKSGELFF
TRBJ1-6 TRBV9 NA NA TGTGCCAGCAGCCCTGGTGGCAACTCCTATAATTCACCCCTCCACTTT CASSPGGNSYNSPLHF
TRBJ2-1 TRBV7-2 TRBD2 NA TGTGCCAGCAGCTTGGGGAGGGGTTACAATGAGCAGTTCTTC CASSLGRGYNEQFF
TRBJ2-7 TRBV5-1 NA NA TGCGCCAGACAGGGACGCCACTACGAGCAGTACTTC CARQGRHYEQYF
TRBJ2-3 TRBV7-2 TRBD1 NA TGTGCCAGCAGGGAGAGGACAGGGGCCTCAGATACGCAGTATTTT CASRERTGASDTQYF
TRBJ1-2 TRBV14 NA NA TGTGCCAGCAGCCCGCCTGGGCGCCCCTATGGCTACACCTTC CASSPPGRPYGYTF
TRBJ2-2 TRBV7-2 NA NA TGTGCCAGCAGCCGCATTGAGTGGATCGCCGGGGAGTTGTTTTTT CASSRIEWIAGELFF
TRBJ2-3 TRBV3-1/TRBV3-2 NA NA TGTGCCAGCAGCCAAAGGGGGTCGGGAAGCACAGATACGCAGTATTTT CASSQRGSGSTDTQYF
TRBJ1-6 TRBV7-9 TRBD1 NA TGTGCCAGCAGGCCCAGGGGGTCGGATAATTCACCCCTCCACTTT CASRPRGSDNSPLHF
TRBJ1-2 TRBV18 TRBD1 NA TGTGCCAGCTCCGGACAGGGGGGCTACACCTTC CASSGQGGYTF
TRBJ2-3 TRBV28 TRBD2 NA TGTGCCCACCAGGAGCGGGGGTTGGGTACAGATACGCAGTATTTT CAHQERGLGTDTQYF
TRBJ1-5 TRBV28 NA NA TGTGCCAGCAGAAGATTTGGGGGGTATAGCAATCAGCCCCAGCATTTT CASRRFGGYSNQPQHF
TRBJ1-1 TRBV9 TRBD1 NA TGTGCCAGCAGCACCACAGGGGGTTATATGATGAACACTGAAGCTTTCTTT CASSTTGGYMMNTEAFF
TRBJ2-7 TRBV2 NA NA TGTGCCAGCAGTGAATTTAGAACTCCGCCCGAGCAGTACTTC CASSEFRTPPEQYF
TRBJ2-7 TRBV7-9 NA NA TGTGCCAGCAGCTTAGGAGGCCTGACCGAGCAGTACTTC CASSLGGLTEQYF
TRBJ2-7 TRBV3-1/TRBV3-2 TRBD2 NA TGTGCCACCGCCGGGACTAGCGGGAGTTACCCCTACGAGCAGTACTTC CATAGTSGSYPYEQYF
TRBJ2-3 TRBV6-4 NA NA TGTGCCAGCAGTCCTGAGGATAGCACAGATACGCAGTATTTT CASSPEDSTDTQYF
TRBJ2-1 TRBV11-3 TRBD1 NA TGTGCCAGCAGCGAACAGGGGAATGAGCAGTTCTTC CASSEQGNEQFF
TRBJ2-7 TRBV4-1 NA NA TGCGCCAGCAGCCAAGATCAAAATGGGCCCGAGCAGTACTTC CASSQDQNGPEQYF
TRBJ2-5 TRBV20-1 NA NA TGCAGTGCTACGGTCAAAGAGACCCAGTACTTC CSATVKETQYF
TRBJ2-7 TRBV7-8 NA NA TGTGCCAGCAGCTTAGATCAGGGCTCCTACGAGCAGTACTTC CASSLDQGSYEQYF
TRBJ1-1 TRBV5-1 NA NA TGCGCCAGCAGCTTCTCCGGGGATACTGAAGCTTTCTTT CASSFSGDTEAFF
TRBJ2-3 TRBV27 TRBD2 NA TGTGCCAGCAGTTCGACTGGACTAGCGGGGGGGTTTCGGGATACGCAGTATTTT CASSSTGLAGGFRDTQYF
TRBJ2-5 TRBV7-2 NA once TGTGCCAGCAGCTTAATGTGGCGGCGCCAAGAGACCCAGTACTTC CASSLMWRRQETQYF
TRBJ2-1 TRBV28 TRBD2 NA TGTGCCAGCAGTCTTCCCAGCGGGGCCAATGAGCAGTTCTTC CASSLPSGANEQFF
TRBJ2-5 TRBV19 NA NA TGTGCCAGTAGCGGGGGCCGGAGACTAGCAAAAGAGACCCAGTACTTC CASSGGRRLAKETQYF